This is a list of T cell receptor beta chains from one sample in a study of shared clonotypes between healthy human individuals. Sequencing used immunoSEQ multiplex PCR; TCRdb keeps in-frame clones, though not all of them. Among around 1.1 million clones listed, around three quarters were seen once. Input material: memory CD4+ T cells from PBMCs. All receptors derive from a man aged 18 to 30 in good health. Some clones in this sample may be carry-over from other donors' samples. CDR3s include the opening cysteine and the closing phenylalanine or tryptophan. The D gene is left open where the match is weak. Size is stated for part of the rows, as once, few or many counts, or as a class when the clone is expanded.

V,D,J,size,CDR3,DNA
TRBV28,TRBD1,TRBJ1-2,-,CASSLLDREGGYTF,TGTGCCAGCAGTTTACTGGACAGGGAGGGTGGCTACACCTTC
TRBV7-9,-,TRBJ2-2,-,CATLRGSIGELFF,TGTGCCACCTTGAGGGGCAGTATCGGGGAGCTGTTTTTT
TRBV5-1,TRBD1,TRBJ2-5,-,CASTAPGQQETQYF,TGCGCCAGCACAGCTCCGGGACAGCAAGAGACCCAGTACTTC
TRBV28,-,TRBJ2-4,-,CASSPLGTGQRSIQYF,TGTGCCAGCAGTCCACTCGGGACGGGCCAACGTAGCATTCAGTACTTC
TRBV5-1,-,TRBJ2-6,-,CASSGHPTSSGANVLTF,TGCGCCAGCAGTGGGCACCCCACCAGCTCTGGGGCCAACGTCCTGACTTTC
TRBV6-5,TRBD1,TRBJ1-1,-,CASSRTGVGNTEAFF,TGTGCCAGCAGCCGGACAGGGGTTGGGAACACTGAAGCTTTCTTT
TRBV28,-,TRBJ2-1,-,CASRGGGQTYNEQFF,TGTGCCAGCAGGGGAGGGGGACAGACATACAATGAGCAGTTCTTC
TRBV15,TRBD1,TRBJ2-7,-,CATSGEDRGVNEQYF,TGTGCCACCAGCGGCGAGGACAGGGGGGTCAACGAGCAGTACTTC
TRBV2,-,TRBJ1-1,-,CASSVQAMNTEAFF,TGTGCCAGCAGTGTTCAGGCGATGAACACTGAAGCTTTCTTT
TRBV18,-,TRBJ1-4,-,CASSPPGTKKEKLFF,TGTGCCAGCTCACCACCCGGGACAAAGAAGGAAAAACTGTTTTTT
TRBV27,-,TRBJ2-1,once,CASSFGGSRYNEQFF,TGTGCCAGCAGTTTTGGAGGCTCCAGGTACAATGAGCAGTTCTTC
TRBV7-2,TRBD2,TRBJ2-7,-,CASSKGLAGDSYEQYF,TGTGCCAGCAGCAAGGGACTAGCGGGAGATTCCTACGAGCAGTACTTC
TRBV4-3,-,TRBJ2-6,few,CASSQDRQGPSSGANVLTF,TGCGCCAGCAGCCAAGATCGCCAGGGACCGTCGTCTGGGGCCAACGTCCTGACTTTC
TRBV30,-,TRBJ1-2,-,CAWSLAASGYTF,TGTGCCTGGAGTCTGGCGGCTAGCGGCTACACCTTC
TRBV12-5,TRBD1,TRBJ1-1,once,CASGLATGAWTEAFF,TGTGCTAGTGGTTTGGCAACAGGGGCGTGGACTGAAGCTTTCTTT
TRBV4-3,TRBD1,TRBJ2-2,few,CASSQVGTGRNGELFF,TGCGCCAGCAGCCAAGTTGGGACAGGGCGAAACGGGGAGCTGTTTTTT
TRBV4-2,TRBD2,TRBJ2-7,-,CASSQGLGLGYEQYF,TGTGCCAGCAGCCAAGGTCTCGGACTAGGCTACGAGCAGTACTTC
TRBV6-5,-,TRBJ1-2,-,CAIVGRGNYGYTF,TGTGCCATTGTTGGCCGGGGGAACTATGGCTACACCTTC
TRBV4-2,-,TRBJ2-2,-,CASSRRGSDTGELFF,TGTGCCAGCAGCCGCCGAGGGAGTGACACCGGGGAGCTGTTTTTT
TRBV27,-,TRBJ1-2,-,CASPHGDLETNYGYTF,TGTGCCAGCCCCCACGGGGACCTAGAGACTAACTATGGCTACACCTTC
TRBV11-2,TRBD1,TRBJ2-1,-,CASSTGQGAYNEQFF,TGTGCCAGCAGCACCGGACAGGGGGCCTACAATGAGCAGTTCTTC
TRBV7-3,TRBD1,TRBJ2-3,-,CASSSIQGAWTDTQYF,TGTGCCAGCAGCTCTATACAGGGGGCTTGGACAGATACGCAGTATTTT
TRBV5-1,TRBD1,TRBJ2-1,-,CASSLSSGTAYNEQFF,TGCGCCAGCAGCTTGTCATCCGGGACAGCCTACAATGAGCAGTTCTTC
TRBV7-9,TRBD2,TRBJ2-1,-,CASSYRREVPNEQFF,TGTGCCAGCAGTTACAGGCGGGAGGTTCCCAATGAGCAGTTCTTC
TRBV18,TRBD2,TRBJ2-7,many,CASSPGRENPYEQYF,TGTGCCAGCTCACCAGGGCGGGAGAATCCCTACGAGCAGTACTTC
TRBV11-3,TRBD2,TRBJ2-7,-,CASSLSGGSWEQYF,TGTGCCAGCAGCCTTAGCGGGGGATCTTGGGAGCAGTACTTC
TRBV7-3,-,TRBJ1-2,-,CASSLAGGNGYTF,TGTGCCAGCAGCTTAGCAGGTGGGAATGGCTACACCTTC
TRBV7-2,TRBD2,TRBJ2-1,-,CASSPSREASNEQFF,TGTGCCAGCAGCCCCTCGCGGGAGGCCTCCAATGAGCAGTTCTTC
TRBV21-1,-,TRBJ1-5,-,CASSIYPGPSNQPQHF,TGTGCCAGCAGCATCTACCCGGGACCTAGCAATCAGCCCCAGCATTTT
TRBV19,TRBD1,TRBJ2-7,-,CASSAWIDRDRYEQYF,TGTGCCAGTAGTGCCTGGATCGACAGGGACCGGTACGAGCAGTACTTC
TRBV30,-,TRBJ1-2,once,CAWVQGSYGYTF,TGTGCCTGGGTACAGGGCAGCTATGGCTACACCTTC
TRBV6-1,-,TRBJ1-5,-,CASSEVRDQPQHF,TGTGCCAGCAGTGAAGTGCGGGATCAGCCCCAGCATTTT
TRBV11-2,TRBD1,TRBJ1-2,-,CASSLRTGQNHGYTF,TGTGCCAGCAGCTTGAGGACAGGGCAAAATCATGGCTACACCTTC
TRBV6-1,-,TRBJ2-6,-,CASGARGSGANVLTF,TGTGCCAGCGGCGCGAGGGGCTCTGGGGCCAACGTCCTGACTTTC
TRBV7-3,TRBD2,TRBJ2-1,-,CASRTVAGADEQFF,TGTGCCAGCAGGACGGTAGCGGGAGCGGATGAGCAGTTCTTC
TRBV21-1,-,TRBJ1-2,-,CASSRRPAGLYGYTF,TGTGCCAGCAGCAGGCGCCCGGCGGGTCTCTATGGCTACACCTTC
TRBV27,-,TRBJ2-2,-,CASSPSTKSGELFF,TGTGCCAGCAGTCCTTCAACTAAATCCGGGGAGCTGTTTTTT
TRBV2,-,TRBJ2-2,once,CASSADWAGELFF,TGTGCCAGCAGTGCGGACTGGGCCGGGGAGCTGTTTTTT
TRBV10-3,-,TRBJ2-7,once,CAVRGPSLYEQYF,TGTGCCGTAAGGGGTCCCTCCCTCTACGAGCAGTACTTC
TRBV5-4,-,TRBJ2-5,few,CASSNPGGQETQYF,TGTGCCAGCAGCAATCCCGGGGGCCAAGAGACCCAGTACTTC
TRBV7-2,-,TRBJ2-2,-,CASSFQARTGELFF,TGTGCCAGCAGCTTCCAAGCTCGTACCGGGGAGCTGTTTTTT
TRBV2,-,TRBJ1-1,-,CASSADTEAFF,TGTGCCAGCAGTGCTGACACTGAAGCTTTCTTT
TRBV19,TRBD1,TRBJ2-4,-,CASSIRGTAKNIQYF,TGTGCCAGTAGTATCAGGGGGACAGCCAAAAACATTCAGTACTTC
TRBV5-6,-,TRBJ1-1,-,CASSLNSGPRFTEAFF,TGTGCCAGCAGCTTGAATTCGGGGCCAAGGTTCACTGAAGCTTTCTTT
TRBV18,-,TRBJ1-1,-,CASSPAQGAFF,TGTGCCAGCTCACCAGCCCAAGGGGCTTTCTTT
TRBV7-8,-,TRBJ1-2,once,CASSLDWPNDAYYGYTF,TGTGCCAGCAGCTTAGACTGGCCCAACGACGCATACTATGGCTACACCTTC
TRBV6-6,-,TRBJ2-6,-,CASDRYSGANVLTF,TGTGCCAGTGACAGATACTCTGGGGCCAACGTCCTGACTTTC
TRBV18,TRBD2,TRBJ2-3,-,CASSPASGSSDTQYF,TGTGCCAGCTCACCAGCTAGCGGGAGCTCAGATACGCAGTATTTT
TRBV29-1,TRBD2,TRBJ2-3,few,CSVGGRLAGGLNPTDTQYF,TGCAGCGTTGGCGGACGACTAGCGGGAGGCTTAAATCCCACAGATACGCAGTATTTT
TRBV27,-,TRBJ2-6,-,CASSSLGAGANVLTF,TGTGCCAGCAGTTCCTTGGGGGCTGGGGCCAACGTCCTGACTTTC
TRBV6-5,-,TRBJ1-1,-,CASSYSWQLNTEAFF,TGTGCCAGCAGTTACTCGTGGCAGTTGAACACTGAAGCTTTCTTT
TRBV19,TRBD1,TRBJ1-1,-,CASTRFRPGQLNTEAFF,TGTGCCAGCACCCGATTTCGACCGGGACAGCTAAACACTGAAGCTTTCTTT
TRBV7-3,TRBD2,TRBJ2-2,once,CASSIGPGLDTGELFF,TGTGCCAGCAGCATAGGACCGGGACTAGACACCGGGGAGCTGTTTTTT
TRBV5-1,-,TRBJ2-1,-,CASSLVVASDEQFF,TGCGCCAGCAGCTTGGTGGTAGCGAGCGATGAGCAGTTCTTC
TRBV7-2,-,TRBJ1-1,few,CASSLKVRVEAFF,TGTGCCAGCAGCCTCAAAGTCCGGGTTGAAGCTTTCTTT
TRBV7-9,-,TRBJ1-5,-,CASSLAIGQLNQPQHF,TGTGCCAGCAGCTTAGCAATAGGACAGCTAAATCAGCCCCAGCATTTT
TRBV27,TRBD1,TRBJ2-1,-,CASRNRGNEQFF,TGTGCCAGCAGAAACAGGGGGAATGAGCAGTTCTTC
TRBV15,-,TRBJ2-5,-,CATSRGGQGGTQYF,TGTGCCACCAGCAGAGGGGGTCAGGGCGGCACCCAGTACTTC
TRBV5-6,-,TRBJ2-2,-,CASSLVGGNTGELFF,TGTGCCAGCAGCTTGGTGGGCGGTAACACCGGGGAGCTGTTTTTT